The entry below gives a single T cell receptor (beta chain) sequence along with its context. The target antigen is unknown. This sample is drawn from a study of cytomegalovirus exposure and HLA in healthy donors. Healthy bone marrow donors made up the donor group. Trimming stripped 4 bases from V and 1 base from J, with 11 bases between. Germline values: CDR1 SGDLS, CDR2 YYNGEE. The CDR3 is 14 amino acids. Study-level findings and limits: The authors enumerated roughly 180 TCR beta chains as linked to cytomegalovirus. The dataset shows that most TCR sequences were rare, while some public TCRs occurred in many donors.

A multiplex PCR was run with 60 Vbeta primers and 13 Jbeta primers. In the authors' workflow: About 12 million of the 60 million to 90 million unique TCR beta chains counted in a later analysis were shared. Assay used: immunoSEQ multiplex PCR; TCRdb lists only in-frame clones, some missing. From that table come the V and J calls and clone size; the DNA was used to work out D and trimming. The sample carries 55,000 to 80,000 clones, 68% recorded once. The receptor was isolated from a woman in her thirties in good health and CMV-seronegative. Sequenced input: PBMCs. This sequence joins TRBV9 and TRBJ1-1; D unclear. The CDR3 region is CASSLGGRNTEAFF. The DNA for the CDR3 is TGTGCCAGCAGCCTCGGAGGGAGGAACACTGAAGCTTTCTTT.